This T cell receptor beta chain was sequenced for a study of shared clonotypes between healthy human individuals. The CDR3 contains 16 residues. Germline V lookup: CDR1 KGHSH, CDR2 LQKENI. V was trimmed by 3 bases and J by 0 bases, leaving 12 bases between them. In the study's own analysis: As immunoSEQ supplied junction-only sequences (without quality scores), filtering differed. The data were produced by immunoSEQ multiplex PCR, yet TCRdb's version contains in-frame clones alone and is incomplete. V and J calls and clone size are those listed in that table; D and trimming were worked out from the DNA. The sample lists 1,500,000 or so clones; 96% were seen once.

The chain recombines TRBV18 with TRBJ1-3; tentative D call: TRBD1 (6 bases). This sequence originates from a man aged 25-45 years in good health. Specimen: naive CD4+ T cells sorted from blood. The subset denotes: CD45RA+ positively selected. CDR3 sequence (DNA): TGTGCCAGCTCACCCGTACAGGGCTTCTCTGGAAACACCATATATTTT. This encodes CASSPVQGFSGNTIYF.